These 19 T cell receptor beta chains came from one sample sequenced in a study of blood T cell repertoires in COVID-19. Assay used: immunoSEQ multiplex PCR; TCRdb lists only in-frame clones, some missing. This sample yields approximately 260,000 clones, of which over 80% are seen a single time; 9.5% to 13% belongs to the top ten. The sample was peripheral blood. These receptors were collected from a woman aged 70-85 years with COVID-19, enrolled during active disease.

The chain is built from TRBV19 and TRBJ2-5, with 9 bases lining up with TRBD1. CDR1 is LNHDA, CDR2 SQIVND, per germline (reference sequence). The CDR3 covers 16 residues. V lost 5 bases and J lost 2; bases outside the gene matches: 9. The CDR3 region has the DNA TGTGCCAGTAGTCGGGGACAGGGCCAATATCAAGAGACCCAGTACTTC. Translating gives CASSRGQGQYQETQYF.

As concerns this clone: No DNA is shown, since the ends of the CDR3 on it are uncertain; the CDR3 is the one TCRdb lists. The V call is TRBV21-1, the J call TRBJ1-5; the D call TRBD1 from the table was never checked on the DNA. TRBV21-1 is classified as a pseudogene. Including both end residues, the CDR3 is 17 amino acids long. The CDR3 loop reads CASSKRVGQGNGQPQHF.

This clone was seen a single time. The chain uses TRBV11-3 and TRBJ1-1; D gene unclear. The V end lost 5 bases, the J end lost 0 bases, and 22 bases lay between the germline ends. This CDR3 comprises 18 residues. Germline CDR1 reads SGHNT; CDR2 reads YENEEA. The CDR3 nucleotides read TGTGCCAGCAGCCGGAAAAGGAGGCGTGGTGTCATGAACACTGAAGCTTTCTTT. The encoded protein is CASSRKRRRGVMNTEAFF.

V gene TRBV19 combines with J gene TRBJ1-5; 8 bases are shared with TRBD1. Germline loops: CDR1 LNHDA, CDR2 SQIVND (reference sequence). Germline trimming cut 0 bases from V and 3 bases from J; bases unmatched to any gene: 7. This CDR3 contains 17 residues. This chain's CDR3 is CASSIDLFRGPNQPQHF. The CDR3, as DNA: TGTGCCAGTAGTATAGACCTGTTCAGGGGGCCCAATCAGCCCCAGCATTTT.

CDR3 protein: CSVDRVSGANVLTF. CDR3 in DNA: TGCAGCGTAGACAGGGTCTCCGGGGCCAACGTCCTGACTTTC. The V gene is TRBV29-1, the J gene TRBJ2-6; 7 nucleotides agree with TRBD1. Germline CDR1 and CDR2: SQVTM and ANQGSEA. V dropped 6 bases and J dropped 4; count of bases not matched to a gene: 6. This CDR3 has 14 residues.

The chain couples TRBV7-3 to TRBJ2-1, with D unresolved. The CDR3 runs to 15 residues. V lost 0 bases and J 4 bases, leaving 10 bases between the germline ends. Germline V gene sequence: CDR1 SGHTA, CDR2 FQGTGA. CDR3 sequence (DNA): TGTGCCAGCAGCTTAACCGGTGCCCCTTACAATGAGCAGTTCTTC. The encoded protein is CASSLTGAPYNEQFF.

This clone appeared a single time. CDR3 region: CASSFTGAGNTIYF. CDR3 DNA: TGTGCCAGCAGCTTTACAGGGGCTGGAAACACCATATATTTT. The V and J genes are TRBV7-9 and TRBJ1-3; the match to TRBD1 covers 7 bases. This CDR3 has 14 amino acids. Germline V gene lookup returns CDR1 SEHNR and CDR2 FQNEAQ (reference sequence). The trim removed 3 bases at V and 2 bases at J, leaving 1 base unmatched.

The genes are TRBV5-6 and TRBJ1-4; 9 bases align to TRBD1. The CDR3 is 15 residues long. Germline CDR1 is SGHDT and CDR2 is YYEEEE. V was clipped by 3 bases and J by 7 bases; unmatched bases: 7. DNA of the CDR3: TGTGCCAGCAGCTGGCAGGGGACAGGGCCTGAAAAACTGTTTTTT. Amino acid sequence: CASSWQGTGPEKLFF.

This chain connects TRBV5-5 to TRBJ2-3; unclear D gene. V was cut by 3 bases and J by 4 bases, with 6 bases left in between. CDR1 is SGHKS and CDR2 is YYEKEE in the germline V gene (reference sequence). The CDR3 runs to 12 residues. Here the CDR3 DNA reads TGTGCCAGCAGCTCGGTCGCAGATACGCAGTATTTT. Its translation: CASSSVADTQYF.

The chain has TRBV9 and TRBJ2-3, with TRBD2 identical over 8 bases. The germline gives CDR1 SGDLS, CDR2 YYNGEE. V lost 3 bases and J lost 2; bases outside the gene matches: 17. CDR3 size: 19 residues. The CDR3 protein is CASSGNTGTRNPYTDTQYF. The CDR3 nucleotides read TGTGCCAGCAGCGGGAACACCGGGACTAGAAACCCCTACACAGATACGCAGTATTTT.

V is TRBV19 and J is TRBJ2-3; D call uncertain. This CDR3 spans 14 amino acids. CDR1 and CDR2 (germline): LNHDA, SQIVND (reference sequence). V shed 5 bases and J shed 2 bases, with 11 bases lying between them. In nucleotides, the CDR3 is TGTGCCAGTAGTCCCCAGGCCCACACAGATACGCAGTATTTT. Translated, it gives CASSPQAHTDTQYF.

This rearrangement joins TRBV13 to TRBJ1-3, with D uncertain. V lost 4 bases and J lost 2, with 21 bases in between. CDR3 length equals 18 residues. From germline, CDR1 is PRHDT and CDR2 FYEKMQ (reference sequence). CDR3 residues: CASSSETGLTTTGNTIYF. DNA of the CDR3: TGTGCCAGCAGCTCAGAAACGGGCCTGACTACAACTGGAAACACCATATATTTT.

J is TRBJ2-1 and V is TRBV27; 7 bases align to TRBD1. The V gene end was trimmed by 5 bases and the J gene end by 6 bases; junction bases not matched to a gene: 10. Germline V gives CDR1 MNHEY, CDR2 SMNVEV (reference sequence). The CDR3 is 15 residues long. In DNA, the CDR3 is TGTGCCAGCAGTGGAAGACGACAGGGTGTCAATGAGCAGTTCTTC. Amino acid sequence: CASSGRRQGVNEQFF.

The chain combines TRBV28 with TRBJ1-1; D gene unclear. This CDR3 spans 12 amino acids. Deletions cut 5 bases from V and 6 bases from J, with 10 bases between. CDR1 and CDR2 from the germline V gene are MDHEN and SYDVKM. CDR3 loop: CASSTVRAEAFF. CDR3 nucleotide sequence: TGTGCCAGCAGTACGGTGCGCGCTGAAGCTTTCTTT.

This clone was counted a few times. The chain combines TRBV5-4 with TRBJ2-7, with 9 positions matching TRBD2. V gave up 4 bases and J gave up 3 bases; unmatched junction bases: 8. CDR1 SGHNT and CDR2 YYREEE come from the germline V gene (reference sequence). This CDR3 contains 15 residues. The CDR3 DNA follows: TGTGCCAGCAGCGTATCTAGCGGGAACGACTACGAGCAGTACTTC. Its protein product is CASSVSSGNDYEQYF. The full variable domain, in which reference TRBV5-4 and TRBJ2-7 provide the parts outside the CDR3, is ETGVTQSPTHLIKTRGQQVTLRCSSQSGHNTVSWYQQALGQGPQFIFQYYREEENGRGNFPPRFSGLQFPNYSSELNVNALELDDSALYLCASSVSSGNDYEQYFGPGTRLTVT.

This clone occurred once. V usage is TRBV6-1 and J usage is TRBJ1-2; D remains ambiguous. Trimming shortened V by 3 bases and J by 4 bases, and 9 bases separated the two germline ends. The CDR3 totals 13 residues. Germline V gene data show CDR1 as MNHNS and CDR2 as SASEGT. The CDR3 DNA is TGTGCCAGCAGTGACCCACTTGGCTATGGCTACACCTTC. It yields the protein CASSDPLGYGYTF.

On this clone: At one end the junction does not follow the germline gene, possibly because of a read error. This chain uses TRBV20-1 with TRBJ2-1; D perhaps matches TRBD1 (6 bases). The CDR3 is 11 residues long. Germline V gene data show CDR1 as DFQATT and CDR2 as SNEGSKA (reference sequence). This CDR3 reads CSASAVWDTIF. CDR3 DNA sequence: TGCAGTGCTAGCGCTGTCTGGGACACCATCTTC.

The chain recombines TRBV11-3 with TRBJ2-2, with 8 bases matching TRBD1. V lost 0 bases, J lost 7 bases, and 7 bases stayed unmatched. There are 16 residues in the CDR3. Germline-derived CDR1 and CDR2 are SGHNT and YENEEA. The CDR3 sequence is CASSLDNGQGGGELFF. The CDR3 bases are TGTGCCAGCAGCTTAGATAACGGACAGGGAGGCGGGGAGCTGTTTTTT.

The CDR3 DNA sequence: TGTGCTAGTGGTCCCTTACCTTCCGGGACAGACCCTTCGTTTTCACCCCTCCACTTT. Its translation is CASGPLPSGTDPSFSPLHF. The chain recombines TRBV12-5 with TRBJ1-6; the match to TRBD1 covers 7 bases. This CDR3 is 19 amino acids long. Germline CDR1 and CDR2: LGHNT and FRNRAP. Losses at the gene ends were 5 bases for V and 9 bases for J; bases not matched to a gene: 22.